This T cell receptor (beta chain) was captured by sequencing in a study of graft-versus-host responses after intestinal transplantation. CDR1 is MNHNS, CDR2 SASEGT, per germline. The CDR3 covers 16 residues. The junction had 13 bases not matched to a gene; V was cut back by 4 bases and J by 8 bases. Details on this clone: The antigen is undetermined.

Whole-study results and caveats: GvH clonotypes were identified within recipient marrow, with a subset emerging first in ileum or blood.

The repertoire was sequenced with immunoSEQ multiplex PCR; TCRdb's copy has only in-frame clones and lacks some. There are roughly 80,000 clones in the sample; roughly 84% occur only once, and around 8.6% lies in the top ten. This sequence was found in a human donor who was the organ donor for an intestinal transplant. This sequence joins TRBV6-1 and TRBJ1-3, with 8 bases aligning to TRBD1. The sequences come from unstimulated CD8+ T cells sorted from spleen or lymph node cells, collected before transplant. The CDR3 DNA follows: TGTGCCAGCAGTGTGGGACAGGACCCCGTCTGGCACACCATATATTTT. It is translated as CASSVGQDPVWHTIYF.